This TCR beta chain was recovered during a study of blood T cell repertoires in COVID-19. Looking at the study overall: The United States, Italy and Spain provided the acute and convalescent COVID-19 samples. T cells, B-cell-depleted T cells, or PBMCs supplied cDNA or gDNA.

Authors' processing steps: The assay estimated nucleated cells by amplifying reference gene primers. TCRdb's copy holds only in-frame clones and misses some; the assay was immunoSEQ multiplex PCR. That table furnishes V, J and clone size, whereas the DNA furnished D and trimming. The table has under 150,000 clones, more than 80% seen once; the top ten hold 5.5%. Recruited during active infection, patients (from Seattle) were subsequently followed longitudinally. The CDR3 sequence is 15 residues long. Germline assignment: CDR1 MNHEY and CDR2 SVGAGI. Trimming removed 0 bases at V and 4 bases at J, with 11 bases between.

The source is an older woman with COVID-19, enrolled during active disease. The specimen was peripheral blood. The gene calls are TRBV6-5 and TRBJ2-3; D is possibly TRBD2 (6 bases). The CDR3 is CASSYSGGWADTQYF. In DNA, the CDR3 is TGTGCCAGCAGTTACTCGGGGGGTTGGGCAGATACGCAGTATTTT.